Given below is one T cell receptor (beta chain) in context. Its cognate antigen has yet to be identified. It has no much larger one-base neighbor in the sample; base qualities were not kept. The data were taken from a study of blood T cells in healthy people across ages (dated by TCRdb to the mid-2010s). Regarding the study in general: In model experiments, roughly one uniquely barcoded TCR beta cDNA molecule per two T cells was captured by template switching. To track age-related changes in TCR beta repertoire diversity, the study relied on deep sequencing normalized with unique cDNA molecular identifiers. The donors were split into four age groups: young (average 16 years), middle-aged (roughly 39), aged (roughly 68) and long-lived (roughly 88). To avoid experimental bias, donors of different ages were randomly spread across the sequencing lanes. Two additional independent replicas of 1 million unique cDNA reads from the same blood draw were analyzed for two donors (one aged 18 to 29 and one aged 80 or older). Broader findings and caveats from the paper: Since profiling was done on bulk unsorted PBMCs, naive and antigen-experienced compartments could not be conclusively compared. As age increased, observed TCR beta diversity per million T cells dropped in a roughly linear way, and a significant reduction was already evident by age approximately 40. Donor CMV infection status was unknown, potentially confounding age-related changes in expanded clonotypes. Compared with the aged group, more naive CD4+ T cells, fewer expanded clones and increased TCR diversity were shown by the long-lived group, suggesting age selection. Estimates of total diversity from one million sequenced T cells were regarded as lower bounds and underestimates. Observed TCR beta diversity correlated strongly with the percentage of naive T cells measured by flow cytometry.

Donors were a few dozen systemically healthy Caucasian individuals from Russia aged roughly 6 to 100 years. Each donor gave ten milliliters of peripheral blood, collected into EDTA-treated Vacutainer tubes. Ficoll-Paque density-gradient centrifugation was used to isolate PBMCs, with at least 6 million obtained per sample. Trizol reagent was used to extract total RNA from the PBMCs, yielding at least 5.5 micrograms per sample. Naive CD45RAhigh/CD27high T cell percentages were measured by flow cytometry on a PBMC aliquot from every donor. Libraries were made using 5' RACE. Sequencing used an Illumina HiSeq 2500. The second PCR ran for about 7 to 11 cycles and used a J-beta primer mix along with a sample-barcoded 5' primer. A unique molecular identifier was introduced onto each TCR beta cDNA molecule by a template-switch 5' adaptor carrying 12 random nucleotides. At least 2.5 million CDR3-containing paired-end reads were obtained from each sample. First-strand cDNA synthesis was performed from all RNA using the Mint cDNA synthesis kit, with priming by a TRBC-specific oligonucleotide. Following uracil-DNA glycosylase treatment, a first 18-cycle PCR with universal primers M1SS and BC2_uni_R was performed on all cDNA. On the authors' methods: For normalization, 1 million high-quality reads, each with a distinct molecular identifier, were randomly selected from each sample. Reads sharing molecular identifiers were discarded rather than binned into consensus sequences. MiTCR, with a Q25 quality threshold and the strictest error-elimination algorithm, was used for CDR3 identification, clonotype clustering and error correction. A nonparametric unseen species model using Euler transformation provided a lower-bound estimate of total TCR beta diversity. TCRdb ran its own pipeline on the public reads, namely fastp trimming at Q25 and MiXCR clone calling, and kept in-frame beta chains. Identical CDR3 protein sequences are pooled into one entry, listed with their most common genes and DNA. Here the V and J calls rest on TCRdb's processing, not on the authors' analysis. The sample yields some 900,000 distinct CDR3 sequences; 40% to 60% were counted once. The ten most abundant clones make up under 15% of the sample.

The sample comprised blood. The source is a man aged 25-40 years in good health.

At the DNA level, the sequence is TGTGCCAGCACCCTGACAGGGGGCTTGTACGAGCAGTACTTC. Its product reads: CASTLTGGLYEQYF. This sequence uses TRBV27 and TRBJ2-7; the junction holds 10 bases that match TRBD1. The germline V gene (reference sequence) gives CDR1 as MNHEY and CDR2 as SMNVEV. V and J are trimmed by 7 bases and 4 bases, and the gene matches miss 7 bases of the junction. The CDR3 measures 14 amino acids from cysteine to phenylalanine. This entry keeps only the CDR3 DNA: 42 bases, framed from base 1.